The entry that follows covers one TCR beta chain sequence. Its specificity is not known. The sample is drawn from a study of T cell responses to AZD1222 COVID-19 vaccine. General observations from the study: The donor group comprised mostly white British people and more females; the analysis possibly underestimated clonal diversity. Repertoire collection took place solely once the T cell response had peaked.

Some clones are missing from TCRdb's copy, which holds only in-frame ones; the method was immunoSEQ multiplex PCR. This sample carries 150,000 to 180,000 clones, 86% of them seen once, and the ten largest clones take 5% to 6%. This CDR3 is built from 13 residues. The germline V and J ends were trimmed by 2 bases and 7 bases, with 10 bases remaining between them. Germline values: CDR1 SGDLS, CDR2 YYNGEE. The sequences come from peripheral blood, collected on day 0 of MenACWY control vaccination. V is TRBV9 and J is TRBJ2-1; the D gene is possibly TRBD1 (5 bases). The sequence came from an adult in good health. This chain's CDR3 is CASSVQGKNEQFF. CDR3 nucleotide sequence: TGTGCCAGCAGCGTGCAGGGCAAAAATGAGCAGTTCTTC.